The clone carrying this T cell receptor (beta chain) was counted only a few times. Its antigen is still unknown. The sample comes from a study of vaccination and CD4 T cells after COVID-19. In the study overall: Two of the convalescents were Hispanic, and convalescents were six males and four females. Post-COVID draws came a median around 100 days after diagnosis (range 35 to 161). Investigators stimulated cells with overlapping spike peptides drawn from SARS-CoV-2, HCoV-NL63, HCoV-OC43 and HCoV-229E.

The Oncomine TCR Beta short-read assay was applied to DNA of cultured CD4+ T cells. TCRdb re-called the PCR reads through MiXCR, storing one row per CDR3 protein. The sample records just under 20,000 distinct CDR3 sequences, approximately 26% being singletons. Germline V CDR1 and CDR2: ENHRY, SYGVKD. There are 14 residues in the CDR3. Trimming removed 2 bases from V and 5 bases from J, with 12 bases in between. Indicated treatment: approximately nine-day PBMC culture with coronavirus spike peptide pools or control peptides (ViraFEST assay). Wells contained about 2 million PBMCs each, and these were cultured with around 9.6 IU/ml IL-2 and around 10 ug/ml peptide pools.

Sequencing was performed on cultured CD4+ T cells from blood. This sequence joins TRBV10-3 and TRBJ1-2, with a tentative D call TRBD1 (5 bases). This receptor was obtained from a human donor with COVID-19. For the CDR3, the DNA is TGTGCCATCAGTGAGGCGGCCGGGGGGTATGGCTACACCTTC. Translated, it gives CAISEAAGGYGYTF.